The entry below gives a single T cell receptor (beta chain) sequence along with its context. The entry originates in a study of blood T cell repertoires in COVID-19. Study-level background: The United States, Italy and Spain supplied acute and convalescent COVID-19 samples. Sources were T cells, B-cell-depleted T cells, or PBMCs; the material itself was cDNA or gDNA.

Authors' methods: Counts of nucleated cells, estimated from reference gene primer amplification, were obtained. Method: immunoSEQ multiplex PCR; TCRdb's copy keeps in-frame clones and lacks some. V, J and clone size derive from that table, while D and trimming were established from the DNA sequence. The table lists over 300,000 clones, roughly 90% of them singletons. Germline values: CDR1 SGHAT, CDR2 FQNNGV. The CDR3 consists of 15 residues. V was pared by 5 bases and J by 2 bases, with 15 bases between. The chain uses TRBV11-2 and TRBJ1-1; D might be TRBD1 (5 bases). Sequences were obtained from peripheral blood. The sequence was collected from a man younger than 35 with active or convalescent COVID-19. This chain's CDR3 is CASSRRGPPNTEAFF. The CDR3 DNA reads TGTGCCAGCAGCCGGAGGGGTCCCCCTAACACTGAAGCTTTCTTT.